This T cell receptor beta chain was captured in a study of cytomegalovirus exposure and HLA in healthy donors. Regarding the study as a whole: For TCR beta chains, V- and J-gene trimming was later linked to a missense DCLRE1C variant. Analyses of presence/absence relied on an assumption of roughly uniform sequencing depth across donors.

With 2 bases removed from V and 7 bases from J, the gap between germline ends came to 9 bases. Germline assignment: CDR1 SEHNR and CDR2 FQNEAQ (reference sequence). CDR3 length: 13 amino acids. A multiplex PCR was run with 60 Vbeta primers and 13 Jbeta primers. TCRdb's table, derived via immunoSEQ multiplex PCR, lists solely in-frame clones and lacks some. The table shows fewer than 250,000 clones, with 70% to 80% occurring only once. On this clone itself: Its antigen is currently unknown.

V gene TRBV7-9 combines with J gene TRBJ2-1; maybe TRBD2 (6 bases). This clonotype originated in a woman between 25 and 40 years old in good health and CMV-seronegative. Sequences were obtained from PBMCs. In DNA form, the CDR3 reads TGTGCCAGCAGCTTATTAGGAGGGAATGAGCAGTTCTTC. As protein: CASSLLGGNEQFF.